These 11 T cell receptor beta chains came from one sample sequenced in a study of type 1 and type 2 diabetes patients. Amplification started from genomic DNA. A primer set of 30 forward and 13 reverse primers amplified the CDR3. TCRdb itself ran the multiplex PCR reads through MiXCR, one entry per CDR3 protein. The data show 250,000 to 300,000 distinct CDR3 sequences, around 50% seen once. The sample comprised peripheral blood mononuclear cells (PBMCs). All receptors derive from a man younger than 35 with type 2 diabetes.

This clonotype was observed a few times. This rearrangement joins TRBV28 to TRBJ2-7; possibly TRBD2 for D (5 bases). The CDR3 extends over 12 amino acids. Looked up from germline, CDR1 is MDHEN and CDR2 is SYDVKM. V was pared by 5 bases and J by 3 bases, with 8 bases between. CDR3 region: CASSADYYEQYF. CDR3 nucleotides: TGTGCCAGCAGTGCCGACTACTACGAGCAGTACTTC.

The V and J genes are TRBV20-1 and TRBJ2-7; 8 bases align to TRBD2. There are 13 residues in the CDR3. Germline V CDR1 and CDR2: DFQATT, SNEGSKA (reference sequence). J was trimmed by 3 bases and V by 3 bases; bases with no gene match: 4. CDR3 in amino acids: CSARGLVDYEQYF. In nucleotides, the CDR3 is TGCAGTGCTAGGGGACTAGTGGACTACGAGCAGTACTTC.

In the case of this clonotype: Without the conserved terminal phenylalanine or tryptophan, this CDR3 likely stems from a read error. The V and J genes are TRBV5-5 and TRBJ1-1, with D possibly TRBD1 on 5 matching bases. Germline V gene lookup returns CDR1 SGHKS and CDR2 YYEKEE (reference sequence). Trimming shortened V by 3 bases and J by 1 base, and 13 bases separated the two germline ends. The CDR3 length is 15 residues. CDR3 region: CASSSHGTSNTEAFL. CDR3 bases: TGTGCCAGCAGCTCCCATGGGACCTCGAACACTGAAGCTTTCCTT.

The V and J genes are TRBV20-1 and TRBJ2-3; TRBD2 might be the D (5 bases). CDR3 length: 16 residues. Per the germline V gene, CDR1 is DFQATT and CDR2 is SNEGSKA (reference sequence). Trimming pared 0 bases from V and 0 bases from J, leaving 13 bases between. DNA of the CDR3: TGCAGTGCTAGAGATTTTCGGGGTCCGAGCACAGATACGCAGTATTTT. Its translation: CSARDFRGPSTDTQYF.

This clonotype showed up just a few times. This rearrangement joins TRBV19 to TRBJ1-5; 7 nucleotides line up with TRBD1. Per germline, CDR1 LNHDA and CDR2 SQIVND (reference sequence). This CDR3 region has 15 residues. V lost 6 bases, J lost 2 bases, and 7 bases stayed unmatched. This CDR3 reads CASRDRDFGNQPQHF. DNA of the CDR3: TGTGCCAGTAGAGACAGGGATTTTGGCAATCAGCCCCAGCATTTT.

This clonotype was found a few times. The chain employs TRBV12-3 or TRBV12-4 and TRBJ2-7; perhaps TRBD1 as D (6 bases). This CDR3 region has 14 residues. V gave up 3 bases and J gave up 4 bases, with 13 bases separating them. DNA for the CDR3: TGTGCCAGCAGTTTGCACCAGGGGCGGTACGAGCAGTACTTC. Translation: CASSLHQGRYEQYF.

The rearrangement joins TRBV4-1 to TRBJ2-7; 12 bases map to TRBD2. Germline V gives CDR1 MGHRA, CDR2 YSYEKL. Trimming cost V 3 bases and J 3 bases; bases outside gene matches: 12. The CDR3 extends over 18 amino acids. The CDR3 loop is CASSQELAGGKWGYEQYF. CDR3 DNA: TGCGCCAGCAGCCAGGAACTAGCGGGAGGTAAATGGGGCTACGAGCAGTACTTC.

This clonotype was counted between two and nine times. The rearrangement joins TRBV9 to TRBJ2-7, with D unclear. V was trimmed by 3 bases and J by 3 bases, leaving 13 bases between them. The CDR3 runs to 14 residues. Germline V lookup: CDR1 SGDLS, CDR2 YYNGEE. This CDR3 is CASSGSDGRYEQYF. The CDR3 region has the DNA TGTGCCAGCAGCGGGTCAGACGGCCGCTACGAGCAGTACTTC.

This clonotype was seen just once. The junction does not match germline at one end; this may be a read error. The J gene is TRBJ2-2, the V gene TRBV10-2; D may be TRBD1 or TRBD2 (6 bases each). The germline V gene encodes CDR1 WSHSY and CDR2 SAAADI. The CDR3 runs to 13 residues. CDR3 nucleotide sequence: TGCGCCAGCAGTTTGGGGCGAAGGGGGGAGCTGCTTTTT. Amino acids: CASSLGRRGELLF.

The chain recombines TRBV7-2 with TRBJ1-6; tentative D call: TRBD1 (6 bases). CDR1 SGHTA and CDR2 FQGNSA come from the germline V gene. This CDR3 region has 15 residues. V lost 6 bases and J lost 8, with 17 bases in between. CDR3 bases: TGTGCCAGCAGGGACAGTAACAACCCGTATTCACCCCTCCACTTT. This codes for CASRDSNNPYSPLHF.

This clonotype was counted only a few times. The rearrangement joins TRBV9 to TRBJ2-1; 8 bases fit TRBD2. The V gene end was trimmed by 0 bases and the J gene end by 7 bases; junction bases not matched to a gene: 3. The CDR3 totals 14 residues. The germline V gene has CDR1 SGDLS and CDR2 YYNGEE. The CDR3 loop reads CASSVGGGQNEQFF. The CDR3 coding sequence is TGTGCCAGCAGCGTAGGCGGGGGGCAGAATGAGCAGTTCTTC.